This TCR beta chain was found in a study of identifying expanded T cells in peripheral blood. The assay was immunoSEQ multiplex PCR, and TCRdb's table has in-frame clones only and misses some. This table has approximately 90,000 clones, roughly 81% appearing once. Germline loops: CDR1 SEHNR, CDR2 FQNEAQ (reference sequence). With V trimmed by 6 bases and J by 4 bases, 5 bases remained unmatched. The CDR3 runs to 14 residues. The sample taken for sequencing was blood. The J gene is TRBJ2-2, the V gene TRBV7-9; 7 positions match TRBD1. The receptor was isolated from a person aged 18 to 69 in good health. The CDR3 region is CASSFRQGTGELFF. In DNA form, the CDR3 reads TGTGCCAGCAGTTTCCGACAGGGCACCGGGGAGCTGTTTTTT.